The 7 T cell receptor beta chains below were found in one sample sequenced in a study of T cell responses to AZD1222 COVID-19 vaccine (dated by TCRdb to the early 2020s). To prepare the library, the immunoSEQ multiplex PCR assay was applied. Imported from immuneACCESS, the table was reduced by TCRdb to in-frame sequences with V and J called. These copies leave out some clones; in studies compared against another copy, an unresolved V gene accounts for under half, and the cause of the remainder is not known. The sample table shows roughly 100,000 clones, and around 80% are seen once. Approximately 5.1% of the sample is taken by the ten largest. The time point label corresponds to: baseline before first vaccination. Sample: peripheral blood, taken on day 0 of AZD1222 vaccination. These receptors all come from an adult in good health.

The sample holds one count of this clone. The chain recombines TRBV4-2 with TRBJ1-1; D may be TRBD1 (6 bases). The germline V gene has CDR1 LGHNA and CDR2 YNFKEQ. The CDR3 loop spans 15 amino acids. Trimming took 3 bases from V and 8 from J, leaving 19 bases between them. Written as DNA, the CDR3 is TGTGCCAGCAGCCATCAAAACTTGGGACAAGAAGAAGCTTTCTTT. It yields the protein CASSHQNLGQEEAFF.

This clone was detected only a few times. The sample contains more than one DNA sequence encoding this CDR3. J is TRBJ1-2 and V is TRBV14; D is undetermined. CDR1 SGHDN and CDR2 FVKESK come from the germline V gene. V was pared by 0 bases and J by 4 bases, with 6 bases between. This CDR3 has 13 amino acids. Written as DNA, the CDR3 is TGTGCCAGCAGCCAAGATCCGGGCTATGGCTACACCTTC. Protein: CASSQDPGYGYTF. The whole variable domain, filled in from reference TRBV14 and TRBJ1-2, reads EAGVTQFPSHSVIEKGQTVTLRCDPISGHDNLYWYRRVMGKEIKFLLHFVKESKQDESGMPNNRFLAERTGGTYSTLKVQPAELEDSGVYFCASSQDPGYGYTFGSGTRLTVV.

The V gene is TRBV5-1, the J gene TRBJ2-1; D not certain. The CDR3 length is 12 residues. V was clipped by 0 bases and J by 10 bases, with 8 bases between them. Germline CDR1 reads SGHRS; CDR2 reads YFSETQ. CDR3 nucleotides: TGCGCCAGCAGCTTGGACTTGACAGAGCAGTTCTTC. Protein: CASSLDLTEQFF.

This clone is a singleton in its sample. The chain links TRBV6-5 to TRBJ1-2; maybe TRBD1 (5 bases). CDR1 and CDR2 from the germline V gene are MNHEY and SVGAGI. Trimming shortened V by 7 bases and J by 3 bases, and 12 bases separated the two germline ends. This CDR3 is built from 13 residues. CDR3 region: CASTGRDYYGYTF. DNA of the CDR3: TGTGCCAGCACGGGCAGGGACTACTATGGCTACACCTTC.

This chain joins TRBV10-2 and TRBJ2-1; 11 nucleotides agree with TRBD2. Trimming removed 3 bases from V and 2 bases from J; junction bases left unmatched: 0. Per germline, CDR1 WSHSY and CDR2 SAAADI. The CDR3 consists of 15 residues. Written as DNA, the CDR3 is TGCGCCAGCAGTGAACTAGCGGGGGCCTACAATGAGCAGTTCTTC. This sequence encodes CASSELAGAYNEQFF.

This clone was observed once. The chain is built from TRBV2 and TRBJ2-2, with TRBD2 matching 7 bases. Looked up from germline, CDR1 is SNHLY and CDR2 is FYNNEI. Germline trimming cut 6 bases from V and 4 bases from J; bases unmatched to any gene: 5. This CDR3 has 14 amino acids. CDR3 region: CASRGTKGTGELFF. CDR3 nucleotide sequence: TGTGCCAGCAGGGGGACTAAAGGCACCGGGGAGCTGTTTTTT. The complete variable domain, with remaining parts taken from reference TRBV2 and TRBJ2-2, reads EPEVTQTPSHQVTQMGQEVILRCVPISNHLYFYWYRQILGQKVEFLVSFYNNEISEKSEIFDDQFSVERPDGSNFTLKIRSTKLEDSAMYFCASRGTKGTGELFFGEGSRLTVL.

This clone came up a few times. The rearrangement links TRBV7-6 to TRBJ2-3; D might be TRBD1 or TRBD2, each matching 6 bases. Germline CDR1 SGHVS, CDR2 FNYEAQ. The V and J ends lost 3 bases and 1 base respectively, with 14 bases between them. The CDR3 runs to 16 residues. The CDR3 loop is CASSFRGRSGTDTQYF. CDR3 bases: TGTGCCAGCAGCTTCCGGGGGCGTTCTGGCACAGATACGCAGTATTTT.